This T cell receptor beta chain was captured by sequencing in a study of blood T cell repertoires in COVID-19. At the level of the study: Samples came from the United States, Italy and Spain, spanning acute and convalescent COVID-19. The cDNA or gDNA used as material had been derived from T cells, B-cell-depleted T cells, or PBMCs.

Original handling: Estimated nucleated cell counts came from reference gene primer amplification. The data were produced by immunoSEQ multiplex PCR, yet TCRdb's version contains in-frame clones alone and is incomplete. V and J calls and clone size follow that table, whereas D and trimming were derived from the DNA. In the table there are 150,000 to 200,000 clones, roughly four fifths of which are singletons. This CDR3 is 13 amino acids long. Germline CDR1 KGHSH, CDR2 LQKENI. V lost 2 bases and J 5 bases, leaving 6 bases between the germline ends. Enrollment of patients from Seattle took place during active infection, with longitudinal follow-up.

The chain carries TRBV18 and TRBJ2-2, with a weak D call TRBD1 (6 bases). The sample taken for sequencing was peripheral blood. The source of this sequence is a woman in her sixties or seventies with COVID-19, enrolled during active disease. CDR3 sequence (DNA): TGTGCCAGCTCACCAACAGGGACCGGGGAGCTGTTTTTT. Its protein is CASSPTGTGELFF.